This TCR beta chain originates from a study of T cell clonality in common variable immunodeficiency. The V gene lost 4 bases and the J gene lost 6 bases, with 12 bases spanning the gap. Germline values: CDR1 MNHNS, CDR2 SASEGT. The CDR3 sequence is 13 residues long. Assay used: immunoSEQ multiplex PCR; TCRdb lists only in-frame clones, some missing. In total the sample includes about 40,000 clones, none of them seen once. This clone was observed at least ten times. The read ends 3 residues early relative to the CDR3; the germline J gene fills the gap. V and J are TRBV6-1 and TRBJ1-2; perhaps TRBD1 as D (6 bases). This TCR came from a person aged 18 to 75 in good health. Material for sequencing was peripheral blood mononuclear cells. The part of the CDR3 DNA that was read is TGTGCCAGCAGTGTGGCAGGGGAAGATGGC. This sequence encodes CASSVAGEDG. The full CDR3 sequence reads CASSVAGEDGYTF.